This T cell receptor (beta chain) emerged from a study of T cell repertoires in cytomegalovirus infection. Study-wide findings and caveats: Of the TCR beta families, the public ones yielded a cumulative frequency that identified carriers of CMV plus the relevant HLA.

This clonotype came up many times. Antigen unknown. This CDR3 region has 13 residues. V was clipped by 1 base and J by 8 bases, with 9 bases between them. Germline V gene sequence: CDR1 SEHNR, CDR2 FQNEAQ (reference sequence). TCRdb ran MiXCR on the reads and lists one entry per CDR3 protein. The sample holds about 460,000 distinct CDR3 sequences, around 11% seen once. Material: PBMCs. This TCR was sampled from a human donor in good health (CMV status not recorded). Some clones in this sample may be carry-over from other donors' samples. The chain employs TRBV7-9 and TRBJ2-1, with unresolved D. CDR3 sequence reads: CASSLESWDEQFF. DNA for the CDR3: TGTGCCAGCAGCTTAGAGTCCTGGGATGAGCAGTTCTTC. The full variable domain, its missing parts supplied by reference TRBV7-9 and TRBJ2-1, is DTGVSQNPRHKITKRGQNVTFRCDPISEHNRLYWYRQTLGQGPEFLTYFQNEAQLEKSRLLSDRFSAERPKGSFSTLEIQRTEQGDSAMYLCASSLESWDEQFFGPGTRLTVL.